The 20 T cell receptor beta chains reported below all come from one sample, sequenced in a study of early T cells in non-severe SARS-CoV-2 infection (dated by TCRdb to 2020 to 2023). Preparation of the library involved 5' RACE. Sequencer: NextSeq 500. The raw public reads went through TCRdb reprocessing: fastp at Q25, MiXCR clone calling, in-frame beta chains kept. All rows with the same CDR3 protein become a single entry with the most common DNA and genes. This sample is represented by tens of thousands of distinct CDR3 sequences; around 4.1% of them were singletons. More than 5% of the sample is taken by the ten largest. Sample: whole blood. Receptors originate from an adult who was a healthcare worker with PCR-confirmed SARS-CoV-2 infection or an uninfected control (not recorded which).

This clonotype appeared a few times. The chain has TRBV9 and TRBJ2-1; 7 bases line up with TRBD1. Germline V gene data show CDR1 as SGDLS and CDR2 as YYNGEE. Trimming cost V 4 bases and J 1 base; bases outside gene matches: 5. CDR3 size: 15 residues. In DNA form, the CDR3 reads TGTGCCAGCAGCCGTGGGGACAGATCCTACAATGAGCAGTTCTTC. Residues: CASSRGDRSYNEQFF.

This clonotype was seen many times. The chain employs TRBV3-1 and TRBJ2-1; D not certain. Trimming took off 1 base at V and 8 bases at J, with 9 bases between the two ends. The CDR3 is 13 residues long. Germline lookup yields CDR1 LGHDT and CDR2 YNNKEL (reference sequence). The CDR3 spells CASSQGSLDEQFF. CDR3 sequence (DNA): TGTGCCAGCAGCCAAGGGTCCTTAGATGAGCAGTTCTTC.

Many counts were recorded for this clonotype. CDR3 residues: CASVTGTGDEKLFF. The CDR3 DNA reads TGTGCCAGCGTTACCGGGACAGGGGATGAAAAACTGTTTTTT. The chain couples TRBV2 to TRBJ1-4; 10 bases align to TRBD1. CDR1 is SNHLY and CDR2 is FYNNEI in the germline V gene. The CDR3 runs to 14 residues. After removal of 8 bases from V and 6 bases from J, the junction contained 6 bases not matched to a gene.

V and J are TRBV7-9 and TRBJ2-2; the D gene is possibly TRBD1 (6 bases). The CDR3 loop spans 15 amino acids. Trimming took off 10 bases at V and 4 bases at J, with 19 bases between the two ends. In germline, CDR1 is SEHNR, CDR2 FQNEAQ (reference sequence). For the CDR3, the DNA is TGTGCCACGGCAAATTATCAGGGGAGCACCGGGGAGCTGTTTTTT. This sequence encodes CATANYQGSTGELFF.

This clonotype has a count of ten or more. The chain links TRBV27 to TRBJ1-3; 7 nucleotides line up with TRBD1. J lost 0 bases, V lost 2 bases, and 4 bases had no gene match. The CDR3 covers 16 residues. CDR1 and CDR2 (germline): MNHEY, SMNVEV (reference sequence). The DNA for the CDR3 is TGTGCCAGCAGTTTAACCCCAGGGGGCTCTGGAAACACCATATATTTT. It is translated as CASSLTPGGSGNTIYF.

This clonotype was seen repeatedly, ten times or more. The J gene is TRBJ2-1, the V gene TRBV30; D is perhaps TRBD1 (7 bases). The V gene's germline CDR1 is GTSNPN and CDR2 SVGIG (reference sequence). Trimming stripped 3 bases from V and 2 bases from J, with 20 bases between. The length of the CDR3 is 17 residues. CDR3 coding DNA: TGTGCCTGGAGACAGGGGATAGCGGAAAACACCTACAATGAGCAGTTCTTC. It specifies CAWRQGIAENTYNEQFF.

The chain couples TRBV10-3 to TRBJ2-7, with D hard to call. The CDR3 totals 15 residues. Deletions cut 6 bases from V and 2 bases from J, with 17 bases between. Germline V gene data show CDR1 as ENHRY and CDR2 as SYGVKD. CDR3: CAIRSEQSKPYEQYF. CDR3 nucleotides: TGTGCCATCAGGAGCGAACAGTCAAAGCCCTACGAGCAGTACTTC.

V is TRBV12-3 or TRBV12-4 and J is TRBJ2-7; D not certain. CDR3 length equals 11 residues. V lost 6 bases and J 7 bases, leaving 10 bases between the germline ends. The CDR3 protein is CASRTSGEQYF. The CDR3 DNA reads TGTGCCAGCAGGACGAGTGGAGAGCAGTACTTC.

Many counts were recorded for this clonotype. CDR3 bases: TGTGCCAGCAGCTTACGACAGGGGGCTGGCTACACCTTC. Translating gives CASSLRQGAGYTF. This chain links TRBV7-2 with TRBJ1-2; TRBD1 matches at 10 bases. The V and J ends lost 2 bases and 7 bases, in that order; junction bases with no gene match: 1. The CDR3 covers 13 residues. Germline V gene lookup returns CDR1 SGHTA and CDR2 FQGNSA.

This clonotype was recorded at least ten times. The J gene is TRBJ2-5, the V gene TRBV6-5, with D perhaps matching TRBD1 or TRBD2 (5 bases each). CDR1 is MNHEY and CDR2 is SVGAGI in the germline V gene. The CDR3 is 15 residues long. V was trimmed by 6 bases and J by 2 bases, leaving 16 bases between them. Here the CDR3 DNA reads TGTGCCAGCAGCACCCCCTCGGGGCGGCAAGAGACCCAGTACTTC. Protein sequence: CASSTPSGRQETQYF.

This clonotype came up many times. V usage is TRBV20-1 and J usage is TRBJ2-7; 7 bases line up with TRBD1. The junction had 25 bases not matched to a gene; V was cut back by 3 bases and J by 5 bases. The CDR3 is 19 amino acids. Germline CDR1 reads DFQATT; CDR2 reads SNEGSKA (reference sequence). CDR3 amino acids: CSASPANKGAGGMGHEQYF. The CDR3 DNA follows: TGCAGTGCTAGCCCCGCAAATAAAGGGGCAGGGGGAATGGGCCACGAGCAGTACTTC.

This clonotype was counted only a few times. The genes are TRBV18 and TRBJ1-6; D is undetermined. V was cut by 2 bases and J by 9 bases, with 14 bases left in between. Germline V gene sequence: CDR1 KGHSH, CDR2 LQKENI. The CDR3 is 15 residues long. CDR3 DNA: TGTGCCAGCTCACCATCGGGTGTGCTACGTTCACCCCTCCACTTT. Translation gives CASSPSGVLRSPLHF.

The rearrangement uses TRBV7-3 and TRBJ2-3, with D unresolved. The CDR3 is 15 residues long. V was shortened by 1 base and J by 3 bases, with 11 bases between the two germline ends. CDR1 SGHTA and CDR2 FQGTGA come from the germline V gene. CDR3 nucleotides: TGTGCCAGCAGCTTAAGTTCCTTGGCTACAGATACGCAGTATTTT. Encoded protein: CASSLSSLATDTQYF.

The V call is TRBV7-9, the J call TRBJ2-6, with D perhaps TRBD2 (5 bases). V dropped 4 bases and J dropped 0 bases, with 7 bases sitting between them. Per germline, CDR1 SEHNR and CDR2 FQNEAQ (reference sequence). The CDR3 extends over 15 amino acids. DNA of the CDR3: TGTGCCAGCAGCTCTCTAGCCTCTGGGGCCAACGTCCTGACTTTC. Protein: CASSSLASGANVLTF.

This clonotype turned up a few times. The chain combines TRBV7-2 with TRBJ2-7; weak D call: TRBD2 (6 bases). The germline V gene has CDR1 SGHTA and CDR2 FQGNSA. V dropped 1 base and J dropped 4 bases, with 14 bases sitting between them. CDR3 length equals 15 residues. The CDR3 loop reads CASSLGYGSGYEQYF. The CDR3 coding sequence is TGTGCCAGCAGCTTAGGTTACGGGAGTGGATACGAGCAGTACTTC.

The chain has TRBV6-5 and TRBJ1-2, with 7 bases identical to TRBD1. V shed 4 bases and J 5 bases; nucleotides not matched to a gene: 10. This CDR3 has 15 residues. CDR1 and CDR2 from the germline V gene are MNHEY and SVGAGI. The CDR3 nucleotides are TGTGCCAGCAGTTTACTAAGGACAGGAGGATATGGCTACACCTTC. It encodes CASSLLRTGGYGYTF.

The chain joins TRBV28 to TRBJ1-6; D is undetermined. Germline V gene data show CDR1 as MDHEN and CDR2 as SYDVKM. This CDR3 contains 15 residues. Trimming shortened V by 3 bases and J by 1 base, and 7 bases separated the two germline ends. This CDR3 is CASSFRSSYNSPLHF. As DNA, the CDR3 is TGTGCCAGCAGTTTTAGGAGTTCCTATAATTCACCCCTCCACTTT.

This clonotype was picked up many times. The rearrangement uses TRBV2 and TRBJ1-5; TRBD1 aligns across 8 bases. Trimming cost V 7 bases and J 7 bases; bases outside gene matches: 12. CDR1 and CDR2 (germline): SNHLY, FYNNEI. CDR3 length equals 15 residues. The CDR3 loop reads CASTQEGGTGQPQHF. Here the CDR3 DNA reads TGTGCCAGCACCCAAGAGGGAGGGACAGGACAGCCCCAGCATTTT.

This clonotype has a count of ten or more. This rearrangement joins TRBV7-2 to TRBJ2-7; 7 nucleotides agree with TRBD1. V gave up 5 bases and J gave up 4 bases; unmatched junction bases: 11. Germline CDR1 reads SGHTA; CDR2 reads FQGNSA. The CDR3 totals 15 residues. The CDR3, as DNA: TGTGCCAGCAGCCTCGGACAGGCCTTTAATTACGAGCAGTACTTC. Its protein product is CASSLGQAFNYEQYF.

At least ten counts were recorded for this clonotype. V and J are TRBV27 and TRBJ2-7; 7 bases align to TRBD2. The CDR3 contains 13 residues. The germline gives CDR1 MNHEY, CDR2 SMNVEV (reference sequence). Losses at the gene ends were 1 base for V and 4 bases for J; bases not matched to a gene: 1. The CDR3 nucleotides are TGTGCCAGCAGTTTATGGGGGGGGTACGAGCAGTACTTC. This translates into CASSLWGGYEQYF.